These 29 T cell receptor beta chains share one sample of origin, sequenced in a study of T-cell reconstitution after alpha-beta-depleted transplantation in children. Unique molecular identifiers were incorporated during preparation of the TCRbeta library. Using its own MiXCR run on the PCR reads, TCRdb lists one record per CDR3 protein. The sample records almost 250,000 distinct CDR3 sequences, roughly 26% being singletons. The material was PBMCs, obtained before TCRalphabeta/CD19-depleted stem cell transplant. These receptors were taken from a girl aged 2-15 years with Fanconi anemia, due to receive a stem cell transplant.

This clonotype was seen at least ten times. This chain connects TRBV12-3 or TRBV12-4 to TRBJ2-1, with a tentative D call TRBD2 (6 bases). Trimming took off 7 bases at V and 8 bases at J, with 12 bases between the two ends. The CDR3 totals 12 residues. The CDR3 DNA is TGTGCCAGCACCACAATAGCGGATGAGCAGTTCTTC. This translates into CASTTIADEQFF.

This clonotype was detected a few times. The gene calls are TRBV20-1 and TRBJ2-7; 7 nucleotides line up with TRBD2. V shed 3 bases and J 3 bases; nucleotides not matched to a gene: 20. Germline V gene data show CDR1 as DFQATT and CDR2 as SNEGSKA (reference sequence). This CDR3 spans 18 amino acids. The CDR3 DNA follows: TGCAGTGCTAGTTTGTCGGGGAGGGGTCGACTTAGGAGCTACGAGCAGTACTTC. Protein product: CSASLSGRGRLRSYEQYF.

J is TRBJ2-3 and V is TRBV7-8, with a possible D match to TRBD2 (5 bases). Germline CDR1 SGHVS, CDR2 FQNEAQ. Trimming removed 2 bases from V and 0 bases from J, with 12 bases in between. This CDR3 spans 16 amino acids. For the CDR3, the DNA is TGTGCCAGCAGCTTATACGGAGGAGCTAGCACAGATACGCAGTATTTT. Its protein product is CASSLYGGASTDTQYF.

V and J are TRBV6-2 or TRBV6-3 and TRBJ2-1; 7 bases agree with TRBD2. The CDR3 runs 16 residues. Germline CDR1 and CDR2: MNHEY and SVGEGT. J lost 4 bases, V lost 6 bases, and 12 bases had no gene match. The CDR3 reads CASRFSGRTGYNEQFF. CDR3 sequence (DNA): TGTGCCAGCAGATTTAGCGGGCGCACGGGATACAATGAGCAGTTCTTC.

This clonotype has only a few counts. The rearrangement joins TRBV28 to TRBJ2-1, with D possibly being TRBD1 (6 bases). The germline V gene encodes CDR1 MDHEN and CDR2 SYDVKM. The CDR3 length is 17 residues. Trimming removed 2 bases from V and 4 bases from J, with 18 bases in between. In nucleotides, the CDR3 is TGTGCCAGCAGTTTAAGTCCAGGGGATTTCTTATACAATGAGCAGTTCTTC. Its protein product is CASSLSPGDFLYNEQFF.

The chain recombines TRBV7-9 with TRBJ1-1; tentative D call: TRBD1 (5 bases). The CDR3 sequence is 15 residues long. With 4 bases removed from V and 7 bases from J, the gap between germline ends came to 19 bases. Looked up from germline, CDR1 is SEHNR and CDR2 is FQNEAQ (reference sequence). This CDR3 reads CASSSPGPLRVEAFF. In nucleotides, the CDR3 is TGTGCCAGCAGCTCACCGGGACCCCTGCGTGTTGAAGCTTTCTTT.

The V gene is TRBV28, the J gene TRBJ2-7, with unresolved D. V dropped 4 bases and J dropped 0 bases, with 16 bases sitting between them. The length of the CDR3 is 16 residues. CDR1 and CDR2 from the germline V gene are MDHEN and SYDVKM. The CDR3 here is CASSSPRRVVSYEQYF. The CDR3 DNA reads as TGTGCCAGCAGTTCTCCCCGTAGGGTGGTCTCCTACGAGCAGTACTTC.

The chain uses TRBV6-2 or TRBV6-3 and TRBJ2-7, with 9 positions matching TRBD1. Germline V gene sequence: CDR1 MNHEY, CDR2 SVGEGT. There are 18 residues in the CDR3. Trimming took 2 bases from V and 3 from J; bases not matched to a gene: 14. CDR3 coding DNA: TGTGCCAGCAGTTACCCGGACAGGGGTTATTCCCCCTTCTACGAGCAGTACTTC. It yields the protein CASSYPDRGYSPFYEQYF.

This clonotype came up many times. The chain links TRBV29-1 to TRBJ1-2; the D gene is possibly TRBD1 (6 bases). CDR1 and CDR2 from the germline V gene are SQVTM and ANQGSEA. The CDR3 has 14 amino acids. V dropped 0 bases and J dropped 5 bases, with 13 bases sitting between them. The CDR3 nucleotides are TGCAGCGTTGAAGAGAACGGAAGGGGGTATGGCTACACCTTC. It yields the protein CSVEENGRGYGYTF.

The rearrangement uses TRBV14 and TRBJ2-7, with TRBD2 matching 7 bases. After removal of 0 bases from V and 3 bases from J, the junction contained 11 bases not matched to a gene. The CDR3 sequence is 17 residues long. Germline-derived CDR1 and CDR2 are SGHDN and FVKESK. The CDR3 here is CASSQDPRASGNYEQYF. The CDR3 nucleotides are TGTGCCAGCAGCCAAGATCCACGGGCTAGCGGTAACTACGAGCAGTACTTC.

This sequence joins TRBV6-2 or TRBV6-3 and TRBJ2-3; 7 bases agree with TRBD1. The CDR3 is 16 amino acids. V was pared by 0 bases and J by 0 bases, with 3 bases of the junction left unmatched. Germline V gives CDR1 MNHEY, CDR2 SVGEGT. The CDR3 protein is CASSYSRDRSTDTQYF. The CDR3 region has the DNA TGTGCCAGCAGTTACTCCCGGGACAGAAGCACAGATACGCAGTATTTT.

The chain links TRBV7-9 to TRBJ2-1; D is perhaps TRBD1 (5 bases). Germline CDR1 reads SEHNR; CDR2 reads FQNEAQ (reference sequence). V was trimmed by 10 bases and J by 1 base, leaving 11 bases between them. The CDR3 sequence is 13 residues long. The CDR3: CANSQGSYNEQFF. The CDR3 DNA is TGTGCCAACTCTCAGGGATCCTACAATGAGCAGTTCTTC.

The J gene is TRBJ2-1, the V gene TRBV30, with 11 nucleotides matching TRBD2. The germline CDR1 and CDR2 sequences are GTSNPN and SVGIG (reference sequence). J was trimmed by 9 bases and V by 4 bases; bases with no gene match: 5. This CDR3 region has 13 residues. In DNA, the CDR3 is TGTGCCTGGACTAGCGGGGGGCTCGGTGAGCAGTTCTTC. Its protein is CAWTSGGLGEQFF. Supplemented by reference TRBV30 and TRBJ2-1, the full variable domain reads SQTIHQWPATLVQPVGSPLSLECTVEGTSNPNLYWYRQAAGRGLQLLFYSVGIGQISSEVPQNLSASRPQDRQFILSSKKLLLSDSGFYLCAWTSGGLGEQFFGPGTRLTVL.

This clonotype has ten or more counts. The chain carries TRBV15 and TRBJ1-6, with a possible D match to TRBD1 (6 bases). This CDR3 region has 18 residues. Trimming left V 0 bases short and J 0 bases short, with 12 bases between. Germline V lookup: CDR1 LNHNV, CDR2 YYDKDF (reference sequence). This CDR3 reads CATSREGAGSSYNSPLHF. CDR3 in DNA: TGTGCCACCAGCAGAGAGGGGGCAGGAAGCTCCTATAATTCACCCCTCCACTTT.

This clonotype was observed many times. The chain joins TRBV20-1 to TRBJ2-7; tentative D call: TRBD2 (6 bases). Germline CDR1 reads DFQATT; CDR2 reads SNEGSKA (reference sequence). Trimming pared 0 bases from V and 0 bases from J, leaving 12 bases between. This CDR3 has 15 residues. CDR3 nucleotide sequence: TGCAGTGCTAGAGATCGGCGCGGGGTCTCCTACGAGCAGTACTTC. Amino acids: CSARDRRGVSYEQYF.

This clonotype was found many times. The chain is built from TRBV6-5 and TRBJ2-3; TRBD1 matches 8 bases. The V gene's germline CDR1 is MNHEY and CDR2 SVGAGI. CDR3 length equals 14 residues. J gave up 6 bases and V 3 bases, and 5 bases lay outside the gene matches. The CDR3 loop is CASSYGQGTDTQYF. Here the CDR3 DNA reads TGTGCCAGCAGTTATGGACAGGGTACGGATACGCAGTATTTT.

There are many counts of this clonotype. The V gene is TRBV12-3 or TRBV12-4, the J gene TRBJ2-7, with TRBD1 identical over 10 bases. J was trimmed by 4 bases and V by 3 bases; bases with no gene match: 3. CDR3 length equals 14 residues. The CDR3 region has the DNA TGTGCCAGCAGTTTCCGGGACAGGGGTTACGAGCAGTACTTC. It yields the protein CASSFRDRGYEQYF.

This rearrangement joins TRBV2 to TRBJ2-6; D is unresolved. The CDR3 is 18 residues long. The germline V gene encodes CDR1 SNHLY and CDR2 FYNNEI. The V gene lost 2 bases and the J gene lost 0 bases, with 14 bases spanning the gap. The chain's CDR3 is CASSETAGRHSGANVLTF. CDR3 nucleotides: TGTGCCAGCAGTGAAACGGCAGGCCGTCACTCTGGGGCCAACGTCCTGACTTTC.

This clonotype occurred many times. The rearrangement links TRBV12-3 or TRBV12-4 to TRBJ2-5, with D maybe TRBD1 (6 bases). This CDR3 spans 14 amino acids. Trimming pared 3 bases from V and 5 bases from J, leaving 13 bases between. CDR3 loop: CASSFVGARETQYF. The CDR3 DNA reads as TGTGCCAGCAGTTTCGTGGGGGCTCGGGAGACCCAGTACTTC.

The gene calls are TRBV5-1 and TRBJ2-1; weak D call: TRBD1 (5 bases). The ends were cut back, 0 bases at V and 0 bases at J, with 10 bases in the middle. CDR1 and CDR2 from the germline V gene are SGHRS and YFSETQ. The CDR3 totals 16 residues. The CDR3 nucleotides read TGCGCCAGCAGCTTGGAAGGGGCGAGCTCCTACAATGAGCAGTTCTTC. It specifies CASSLEGASSYNEQFF. Complete variable domain (other parts from reference TRBV5-1 and TRBJ2-1): KAGVTQTPRYLIKTRGQQVTLSCSPISGHRSVSWYQQTPGQGLQFLFEYFSETQRNKGNFPGRFSGRQFSNSRSEMNVSTLELGDSALYLCASSLEGASSYNEQFFGPGTRLTVL.

There are many counts of this clonotype. The gene calls are TRBV5-1 and TRBJ2-7; D may be TRBD2 (5 bases). CDR1 is SGHRS and CDR2 is YFSETQ in the germline V gene. V was clipped by 1 base and J by 7 bases, with 9 bases between them. CDR3 length: 12 residues. CDR3 nucleotides: TGCGCCAGCAGCTTGTCGGGGAATGAGCAGTACTTC. Its protein is CASSLSGNEQYF. The entire variable domain, with the rest obtained from reference TRBV5-1 and TRBJ2-7, is as follows: KAGVTQTPRYLIKTRGQQVTLSCSPISGHRSVSWYQQTPGQGLQFLFEYFSETQRNKGNFPGRFSGRQFSNSRSEMNVSTLELGDSALYLCASSLSGNEQYFGPGTRLTVT.

This clonotype showed up just a few times. The rearrangement uses TRBV20-1 and TRBJ2-7; 8 bases are shared with TRBD1. The CDR3 extends over 14 amino acids. Trimming took 0 bases from V and 5 from J; bases not matched to a gene: 6. Per the germline V gene, CDR1 is DFQATT and CDR2 is SNEGSKA (reference sequence). The CDR3 spells CSARDKRTGHEQYF. The CDR3 DNA reads TGCAGTGCTAGAGATAAACGGACAGGGCACGAGCAGTACTTC.

This clonotype was found many times. The chain recombines TRBV20-1 with TRBJ2-5, with D possibly TRBD2 on 5 matching bases. This CDR3 is built from 14 residues. CDR1 is DFQATT and CDR2 is SNEGSKA in the germline V gene (reference sequence). Deletions cut 0 bases from V and 5 bases from J, with 13 bases between. In DNA, the CDR3 is TGCAGTGCTAGAGATATCAGAGGCGGGGAGACCCAGTACTTC. Protein product: CSARDIRGGETQYF.

The rearrangement uses TRBV7-9 and TRBJ2-1; D call uncertain. The CDR3 covers 11 residues. The V end was cut by 1 base, the J end by 10 bases, with 5 bases between. Germline CDR1 and CDR2: SEHNR and FQNEAQ (reference sequence). CDR3 residues: CASSLELEQFF. The CDR3 DNA reads TGTGCCAGCAGCTTAGAGCTCGAGCAGTTCTTC.

This clonotype was recorded many times. The gene calls are TRBV29-1 and TRBJ2-7; D possibly uses TRBD1 or TRBD2 (5 bases each). The V gene lost 1 base and the J gene lost 2 bases, with 12 bases spanning the gap. This CDR3 has 14 residues. The germline V gene encodes CDR1 SQVTM and CDR2 ANQGSEA. The CDR3 bases are TGCAGCGTTGAAGGGGACCAGAGCCCCTACGAGCAGTACTTC. The encoded protein is CSVEGDQSPYEQYF.

This clonotype was seen a single time. This chain joins TRBV6-2 or TRBV6-3 and TRBJ2-5; no clear D. The CDR3 totals 16 residues. V lost 4 bases to trimming and J lost 5 bases, with 20 bases between them. Germline CDR1 and CDR2: MNHEY and SVGEGT. DNA of the CDR3: TGTGCCAGCAGTTCCCCCTTTGGTGCAGAGTGGGAGACCCAGTACTTC. It specifies CASSSPFGAEWETQYF.

CDR3 loop: CASSLSGRAYGETQYF. For the CDR3, the DNA is TGTGCCAGCAGCTTAAGCGGGAGAGCTTATGGGGAGACCCAGTACTTC. The chain is built from TRBV7-3 and TRBJ2-5; 7 bases map to TRBD2. After removal of 1 base from V and 5 bases from J, the junction contained 10 bases not matched to a gene. The CDR3 loop spans 16 amino acids. The V gene's germline CDR1 is SGHTA and CDR2 FQGTGA.

The chain uses TRBV29-1 and TRBJ1-1; D is perhaps TRBD1 (6 bases). Trimming took off 7 bases at V and 6 bases at J, with 15 bases between the two ends. This CDR3 is built from 12 residues. Germline loops: CDR1 SQVTM, CDR2 ANQGSEA. The CDR3 DNA reads as TGCAGCGAAGTAACAGGGTCCGCTGAAGCTTTCTTT. Amino acids: CSEVTGSAEAFF.

This clonotype has just a few counts. CDR3 sequence reads: CSVLGLAEKNEQFF. The CDR3 bases are TGCAGCGTTCTTGGGCTAGCGGAGAAAAATGAGCAGTTCTTC. The rearrangement uses TRBV29-1 and TRBJ2-1; 7 bases line up with TRBD2. The CDR3 has 14 residues. The V segment lost 5 bases and the J segment 7 bases; nucleotides outside the gene matches: 11. CDR1 and CDR2 from the germline V gene are SQVTM and ANQGSEA.